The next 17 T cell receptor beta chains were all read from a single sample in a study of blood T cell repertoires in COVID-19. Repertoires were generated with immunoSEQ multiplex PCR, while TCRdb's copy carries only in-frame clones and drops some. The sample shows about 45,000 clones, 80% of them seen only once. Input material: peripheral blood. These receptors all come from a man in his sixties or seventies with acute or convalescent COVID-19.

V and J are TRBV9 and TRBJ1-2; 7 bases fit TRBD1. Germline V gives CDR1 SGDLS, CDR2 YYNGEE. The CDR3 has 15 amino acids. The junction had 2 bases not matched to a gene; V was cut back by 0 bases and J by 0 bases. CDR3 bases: TGTGCCAGCAGCGTAGATGGGACAGCTAACTATGGCTACACCTTC. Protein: CASSVDGTANYGYTF. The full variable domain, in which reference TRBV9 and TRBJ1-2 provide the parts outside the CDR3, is DSGVTQTPKHLITATGQRVTLRCSPRSGDLSVYWYQQSLDQGLQFLIQYYNGEERAKGNILERFSAQQFPDLHSELNLSSLELGDSALYFCASSVDGTANYGYTFGSGTRLTVV.

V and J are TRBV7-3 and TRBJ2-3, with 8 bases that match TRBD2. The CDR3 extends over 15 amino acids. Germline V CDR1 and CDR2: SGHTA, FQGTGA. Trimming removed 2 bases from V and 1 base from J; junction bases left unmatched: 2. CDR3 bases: TGTGCCAGCAGCTTAGGGCGGGGGGGCACAGATACGCAGTATTTT. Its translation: CASSLGRGGTDTQYF.

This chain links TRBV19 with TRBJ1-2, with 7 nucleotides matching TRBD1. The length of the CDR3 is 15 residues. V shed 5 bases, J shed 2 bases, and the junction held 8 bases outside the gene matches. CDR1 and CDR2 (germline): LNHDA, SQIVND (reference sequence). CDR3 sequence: CASSPRDRLNYGYTF. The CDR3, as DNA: TGTGCCAGTAGTCCCCGGGACAGACTAAACTATGGCTACACCTTC. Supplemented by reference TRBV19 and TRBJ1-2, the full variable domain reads DGGITQSPKYLFRKEGQNVTLSCEQNLNHDAMYWYRQDPGQGLRLIYYSQIVNDFQKGDIAEGYSVSREKKESFPLTVTSAQKNPTAFYLCASSPRDRLNYGYTFGSGTRLTVV.

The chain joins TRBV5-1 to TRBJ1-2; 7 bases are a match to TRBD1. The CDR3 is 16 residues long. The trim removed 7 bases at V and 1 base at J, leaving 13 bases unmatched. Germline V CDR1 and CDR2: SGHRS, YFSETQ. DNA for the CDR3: TGCGCCAGCTCCCTTTCGGACAGGACGGGTAACTATGGCTACACCTTC. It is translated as CASSLSDRTGNYGYTF.

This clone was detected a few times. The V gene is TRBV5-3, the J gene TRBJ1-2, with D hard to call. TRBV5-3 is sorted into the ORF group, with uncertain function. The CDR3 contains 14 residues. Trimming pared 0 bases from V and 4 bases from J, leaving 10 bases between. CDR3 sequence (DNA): TGTGCCAGAAGCTTGGGTATATTCTTCTATGGCTACACCTTC. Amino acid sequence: CARSLGIFFYGYTF.

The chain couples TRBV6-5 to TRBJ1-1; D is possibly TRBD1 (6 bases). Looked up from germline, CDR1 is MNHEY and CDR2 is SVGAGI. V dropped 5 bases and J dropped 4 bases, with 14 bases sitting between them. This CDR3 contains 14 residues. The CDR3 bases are TGTGCCAGCAGTCTCAGAGACAGGACCACTGAAGCTTTCTTT. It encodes CASSLRDRTTEAFF.

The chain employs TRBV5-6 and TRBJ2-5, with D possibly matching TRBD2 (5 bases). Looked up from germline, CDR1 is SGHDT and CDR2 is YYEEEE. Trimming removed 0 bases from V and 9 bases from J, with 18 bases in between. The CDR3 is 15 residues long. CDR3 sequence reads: CASSLAGEGIRAQYF. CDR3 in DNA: TGTGCCAGCAGCTTGGCCGGAGAGGGCATCCGGGCCCAGTACTTC.

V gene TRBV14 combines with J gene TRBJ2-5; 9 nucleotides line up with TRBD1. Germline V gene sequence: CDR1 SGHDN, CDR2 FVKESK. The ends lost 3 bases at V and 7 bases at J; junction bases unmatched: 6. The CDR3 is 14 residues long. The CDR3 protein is CASSQRQGERTQYF. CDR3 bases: TGTGCCAGCAGCCAGAGACAGGGGGAGAGGACCCAGTACTTC.

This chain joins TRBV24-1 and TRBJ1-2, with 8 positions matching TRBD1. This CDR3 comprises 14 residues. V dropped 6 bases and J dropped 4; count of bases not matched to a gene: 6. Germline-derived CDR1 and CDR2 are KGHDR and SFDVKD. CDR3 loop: CATSPRQGSYGYTF. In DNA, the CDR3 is TGTGCCACCAGTCCCCGACAGGGGAGCTATGGCTACACCTTC.

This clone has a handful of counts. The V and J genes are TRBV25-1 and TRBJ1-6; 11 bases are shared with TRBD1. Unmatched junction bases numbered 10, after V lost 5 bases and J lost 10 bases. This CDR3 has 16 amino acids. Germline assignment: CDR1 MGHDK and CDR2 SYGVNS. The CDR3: CASSLGTGGRGSPLHF. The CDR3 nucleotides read TGTGCCAGCAGTCTGGGGACAGGGGGGAGAGGGTCACCCCTCCACTTT.

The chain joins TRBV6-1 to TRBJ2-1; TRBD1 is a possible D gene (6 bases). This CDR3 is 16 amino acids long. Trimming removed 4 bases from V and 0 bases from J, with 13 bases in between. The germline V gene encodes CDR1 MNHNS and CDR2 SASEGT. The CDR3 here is CASSAQGVGSYNEQFF. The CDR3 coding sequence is TGTGCCAGCAGTGCACAGGGAGTGGGCTCCTACAATGAGCAGTTCTTC.

The CDR3 region has the DNA TGTGCCAGCAGCTTAAACCCGGGGGATACGTCGTTCTTC. It encodes CASSLNPGDTSFF. This chain links TRBV7-7 with TRBJ2-1, with a weak D call TRBD2 (6 bases). Trimming took 2 bases from V and 15 from J, leaving 17 bases between them. Looked up from germline, CDR1 is SSHAT and CDR2 is FNYEAQ (reference sequence). The CDR3 runs to 13 residues. Combining the CDR3 with reference TRBV7-7 and TRBJ2-1 gives the whole variable domain GAGVSQSPRYKVTKRGQDVTLRCDPISSHATLYWYQQALGQGPEFLTYFNYEAQPDKSGLPSDRFSAERPEGSISTLTIQRTEQRDSAMYRCASSLNPGDTSFFGPGTRLTVL.

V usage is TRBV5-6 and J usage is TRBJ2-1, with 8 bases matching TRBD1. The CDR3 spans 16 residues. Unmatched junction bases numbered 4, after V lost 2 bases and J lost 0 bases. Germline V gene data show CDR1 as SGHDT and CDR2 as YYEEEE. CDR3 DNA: TGTGCCAGCAGCTTACAGGGGGTTTCCTCCTACAATGAGCAGTTCTTC. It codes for CASSLQGVSSYNEQFF.

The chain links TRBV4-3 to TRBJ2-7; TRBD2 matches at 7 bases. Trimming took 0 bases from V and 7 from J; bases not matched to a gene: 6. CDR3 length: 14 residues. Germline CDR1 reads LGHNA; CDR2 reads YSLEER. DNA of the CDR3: TGCGCCAGCAGCCAAGAGAACGGGGGGTGGGAGCAGTACTTC. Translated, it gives CASSQENGGWEQYF.

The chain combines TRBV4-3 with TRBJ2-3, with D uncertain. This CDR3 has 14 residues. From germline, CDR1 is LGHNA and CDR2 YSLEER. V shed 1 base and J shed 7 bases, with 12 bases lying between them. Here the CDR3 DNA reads TGCGCCAGCAGCCAAGTGGCGGCCCCCCATACGCAGTATTTT. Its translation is CASSQVAAPHTQYF.

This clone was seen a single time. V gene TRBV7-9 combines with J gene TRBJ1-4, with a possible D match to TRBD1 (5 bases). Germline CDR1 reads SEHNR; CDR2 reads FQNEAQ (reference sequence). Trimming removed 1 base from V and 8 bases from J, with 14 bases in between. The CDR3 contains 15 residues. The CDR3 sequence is CASSLESGIGEKLFF. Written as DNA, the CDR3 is TGTGCCAGCAGCTTAGAATCAGGGATTGGCGAAAAACTGTTTTTT.

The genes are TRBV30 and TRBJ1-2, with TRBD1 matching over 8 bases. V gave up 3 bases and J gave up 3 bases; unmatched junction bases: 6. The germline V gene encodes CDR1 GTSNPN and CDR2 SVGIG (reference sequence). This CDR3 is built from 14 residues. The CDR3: CAWRGDRRYYGYTF. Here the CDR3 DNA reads TGTGCCTGGAGAGGGGACAGGAGGTACTATGGCTACACCTTC.